The 29 T cell receptor beta chains in this list originate from one sample, sequenced in a study of early T cells in non-severe SARS-CoV-2 infection. One entry per CDR3 protein, called by TCRdb with MiXCR from the 5' RACE reads. Found here are approximately 71,000 distinct CDR3 sequences, roughly a tenth of them singletons; the top ten hold around 6.6%. The sequenced material came from whole blood. These receptors were obtained from an adult who was a healthcare worker with PCR-confirmed SARS-CoV-2 infection or an uninfected control (not recorded which).

This clonotype has ten or more counts. An end of the junction does not agree with germline; a read error may underlie this. V and J are TRBV18 and TRBJ2-7; no clear D gene. CDR1 KGHSH and CDR2 LQKENI come from the germline V gene. The CDR3 is 14 amino acids. The CDR3 sequence: CASSSPQVSYEQYF. DNA for the CDR3: TGTGCCAGCTCATCACCGCAAGTCTCCTACGAGCAGTACTTC.

This clonotype has ten or more counts. V gene TRBV24-1 combines with J gene TRBJ1-2; D might be TRBD1 (6 bases). The V and J ends lost 4 bases and 4 bases respectively, with 12 bases between them. CDR1 and CDR2 (germline): KGHDR, SFDVKD. The CDR3 runs 14 residues. The DNA for the CDR3 is TGTGCCACCAGTGACGCCTGGACAGCCTATGGCTACACCTTC. Translated, it gives CATSDAWTAYGYTF.

Ten or more counts support this clonotype. The chain uses TRBV7-9 and TRBJ2-1; D gene uncertain. With 1 base removed from V and 10 bases from J, the gap between germline ends came to 11 bases. The germline V gene encodes CDR1 SEHNR and CDR2 FQNEAQ (reference sequence). The CDR3 has 13 amino acids. For the CDR3, the DNA is TGTGCCAGCAGCTTAGTGACCCGAGACGAGCAGTTCTTC. This encodes CASSLVTRDEQFF.

This clonotype was detected only once. The chain recombines TRBV11-2 with TRBJ2-5; D ambiguous. Germline V lookup: CDR1 SGHAT, CDR2 FQNNGV. Trimming took off 6 bases at V and 5 bases at J, with 10 bases between the two ends. The CDR3 has 12 amino acids. The CDR3 DNA reads TGTGCCAGCAGACCCCCTGGGGAGACCCAGTACTTC. This gives the protein CASRPPGETQYF.

The chain joins TRBV7-6 to TRBJ2-1; D gene uncertain. Germline values: CDR1 SGHVS, CDR2 FNYEAQ. There are 12 residues in the CDR3. The ends were cut back, 5 bases at V and 9 bases at J, with 11 bases in the middle. The CDR3 region is CASSIPPFEQFF. The CDR3 DNA reads TGTGCCAGCAGCATCCCTCCCTTTGAGCAGTTCTTC.

This clonotype was seen a few times. The rearrangement joins TRBV15 to TRBJ1-2; no reliable D call. The ends were cut back, 8 bases at V and 8 bases at J, with 12 bases in the middle. The CDR3 consists of 11 residues. CDR1 is LNHNV and CDR2 is YYDKDF in the germline V gene (reference sequence). CDR3 sequence reads: CATGTGFGYTF. The CDR3 bases are TGTGCCACCGGCACCGGGTTCGGCTACACCTTC.

This clonotype came up many times. The chain has TRBV28 and TRBJ2-1, with D possibly called TRBD1 or TRBD2 (5 bases each). With 9 bases removed from V and 8 bases from J, the gap between germline ends came to 23 bases. The CDR3 runs 15 residues. Per the germline V gene, CDR1 is MDHEN and CDR2 is SYDVKM. The CDR3 loop reads CASEPTGTGADEQFF. The CDR3 region has the DNA TGTGCCAGTGAACCTACCGGGACCGGGGCCGATGAGCAGTTCTTC.

The CDR3 sequence is CASSLSPGEKLFF. CDR3 sequence (DNA): TGTGCCAGCAGCTTATCCCCCGGGGAAAAACTGTTTTTT. This chain connects TRBV7-7 to TRBJ1-4; D call uncertain. CDR1 and CDR2 from the germline V gene are SSHAT and FNYEAQ (reference sequence). V was shortened by 2 bases and J by 8 bases, with 9 bases between the two germline ends. The CDR3 is 13 amino acids.

Many counts were recorded for this clonotype. V usage is TRBV28 and J usage is TRBJ1-6, with no clear D. Germline assignment: CDR1 MDHEN and CDR2 SYDVKM. The CDR3 spans 11 residues. The V gene lost 7 bases and the J gene lost 8 bases, with 6 bases spanning the gap. CDR3 in DNA: TGTGCCAGCACCCAAGATTCACCCCTCCACTTT. This encodes CASTQDSPLHF.

This clonotype has more than one count but fewer than ten. CDR3 in amino acids: CASSWAAGGSYEQYF. CDR3 sequence (DNA): TGTGCCAGCTCCTGGGCGGCGGGAGGGTCCTACGAGCAGTACTTC. This chain links TRBV12-3 or TRBV12-4 with TRBJ2-7; 9 bases agree with TRBD2. V gave up 8 bases and J gave up 1 base; unmatched junction bases: 9. The CDR3 is 15 amino acids.

There are many counts of this clonotype. The rearrangement links TRBV12-3 or TRBV12-4 to TRBJ2-7; D is perhaps TRBD2 (5 bases). This CDR3 region has 14 residues. Trimming took 7 bases from V and 5 from J, leaving 18 bases between them. The CDR3 nucleotides read TGTGCCAGCACCAAACCCCGCAGCGGCCACGAGCAGTACTTC. Translation: CASTKPRSGHEQYF.

The gene calls are TRBV5-1 and TRBJ2-5; D unclear. Germline values: CDR1 SGHRS, CDR2 YFSETQ. The V end lost 4 bases, the J end lost 3 bases, and 22 bases lay between the germline ends. The CDR3 loop spans 17 amino acids. CDR3 in amino acids: CASSPTKPDGLKETQYF. The CDR3 DNA reads as TGCGCCAGCAGCCCTACGAAACCGGACGGTTTGAAAGAGACCCAGTACTTC. Based on the CDR3 plus reference TRBV5-1 and TRBJ2-5, the full variable domain is KAGVTQTPRYLIKTRGQQVTLSCSPISGHRSVSWYQQTPGQGLQFLFEYFSETQRNKGNFPGRFSGRQFSNSRSEMNVSTLELGDSALYLCASSPTKPDGLKETQYFGPGTRLLVL.

This clonotype was observed a few times. This chain joins TRBV20-1 and TRBJ2-4; 13 positions match TRBD2. V lost 1 base and J lost 1; bases outside the gene matches: 7. Germline-derived CDR1 and CDR2 are DFQATT and SNEGSKA (reference sequence). This CDR3 has 18 amino acids. For the CDR3, the DNA is TGCAGTGCTAGAGGAAGGACTAGCGGGAGATTCGCCAAAAACATTCAGTACTTC. Protein product: CSARGRTSGRFAKNIQYF.

This clonotype was observed a few times. The chain uses TRBV20-1 and TRBJ2-1; 9 positions agree with TRBD1. CDR1 is DFQATT, CDR2 SNEGSKA, per germline (reference sequence). CDR3 size: 15 residues. Trimming took 1 base from V and 3 from J; bases not matched to a gene: 4. DNA of the CDR3: TGCAGTGCTAGAGCCCGGGACAGGGACTACAATGAGCAGTTCTTC. Its protein product is CSARARDRDYNEQFF.

The chain employs TRBV7-9 and TRBJ1-4, with D possibly being TRBD1 (5 bases). Germline values: CDR1 SEHNR, CDR2 FQNEAQ (reference sequence). This CDR3 spans 14 amino acids. Trimming stripped 1 base from V and 4 bases from J, with 7 bases between. In DNA form, the CDR3 reads TGTGCCAGCAGCTTAGGGCAGGGTAATGAAAAACTGTTTTTT. This gives the protein CASSLGQGNEKLFF.

This clonotype occurred many times. The chain combines TRBV30 with TRBJ2-2; D perhaps matches TRBD2 (5 bases). The CDR3 sequence is 14 residues long. From germline, CDR1 is GTSNPN and CDR2 SVGIG (reference sequence). V lost 2 bases and J 5 bases, leaving 12 bases between the germline ends. The CDR3 is CAWSHIARTGELFF. The CDR3, as DNA: TGTGCCTGGAGTCACATAGCGAGAACCGGGGAGCTGTTTTTT.

This clonotype appeared a few times. The chain carries TRBV13 and TRBJ1-1; D perhaps matches TRBD1 (5 bases). Germline-derived CDR1 and CDR2 are PRHDT and FYEKMQ (reference sequence). The CDR3 totals 11 residues. The ends were cut back, 3 bases at V and 7 bases at J, with 6 bases in the middle. The CDR3 DNA follows: TGTGCCAGCAGCTTTACAGGTGAAGCTTTCTTT. Its translation is CASSFTGEAFF.

The V gene is TRBV7-3, the J gene TRBJ2-2, with D possibly being TRBD1 (5 bases). The CDR3 contains 14 residues. V dropped 9 bases and J dropped 1 base, with 12 bases sitting between them. The germline V gene has CDR1 SGHTA and CDR2 FQGTGA. CDR3 sequence reads: CASARAWNTGELFF. CDR3 nucleotide sequence: TGTGCCAGTGCCAGGGCTTGGAACACCGGGGAGCTGTTTTTT. The whole variable domain, filled in from reference TRBV7-3 and TRBJ2-2, reads GAGVSQTPSNKVTEKGKYVELRCDPISGHTALYWYRQSLGQGPEFLIYFQGTGAADDSGLPNDRFFAVRPEGSVSTLKIQRTERGDSAVYLCASARAWNTGELFFGEGSRLTVL.

The chain employs TRBV29-1 and TRBJ2-5, with 12 nucleotides matching TRBD2. Looked up from germline, CDR1 is SQVTM and CDR2 is ANQGSEA. The CDR3 length is 14 residues. Trimming removed 5 bases from V and 5 bases from J; junction bases left unmatched: 6. CDR3 nucleotides: TGCAGCGTTCTAGCGGGAGGGATTGGGGAGACCCAGTACTTC. It is translated as CSVLAGGIGETQYF.

In its sample, this clonotype was seen a few times. This chain links TRBV19 with TRBJ2-7; 7 bases line up with TRBD2. CDR1 is LNHDA, CDR2 SQIVND, per germline (reference sequence). Trimming removed 6 bases from V and 5 bases from J; junction bases left unmatched: 16. This CDR3 spans 16 amino acids. In DNA, the CDR3 is TGTGCCAGTAGCTCGGGGCAGAGGACTAGGATCCACGAGCAGTACTTC. It encodes CASSSGQRTRIHEQYF.

The sample holds many counts of this clonotype. This rearrangement joins TRBV19 to TRBJ2-3; 8 bases are a match to TRBD2. The V gene end was trimmed by 4 bases and the J gene end by 6 bases; junction bases not matched to a gene: 6. This CDR3 is built from 14 residues. Germline values: CDR1 LNHDA, CDR2 SQIVND (reference sequence). CDR3: CASSTQRERDTQYF. In DNA, the CDR3 is TGTGCCAGTAGTACCCAGCGGGAGAGGGATACGCAGTATTTT. The whole variable domain, filled in from reference TRBV19 and TRBJ2-3, reads DGGITQSPKYLFRKEGQNVTLSCEQNLNHDAMYWYRQDPGQGLRLIYYSQIVNDFQKGDIAEGYSVSREKKESFPLTVTSAQKNPTAFYLCASSTQRERDTQYFGPGTRLTVL.

The V call is TRBV7-2, the J call TRBJ2-3; D gene unclear. Germline V gene lookup returns CDR1 SGHTA and CDR2 FQGNSA. The V end lost 2 bases, the J end lost 2 bases, and 14 bases lay between the germline ends. The CDR3 covers 16 residues. This chain's CDR3 is CASSLYPEDFTDTQYF. In nucleotides, the CDR3 is TGTGCCAGCAGCTTATATCCGGAAGATTTCACAGATACGCAGTATTTT.

The table lists this clonotype with a count of one. The rearrangement uses TRBV5-1 and TRBJ2-2, with TRBD1 identical over 9 bases. The J segment lost 4 bases and the V segment lost 0 bases, leaving 1 base of the junction unmatched. CDR1 is SGHRS and CDR2 is YFSETQ in the germline V gene. The CDR3 sequence is 15 residues long. In DNA form, the CDR3 reads TGCGCCAGCAGCTTGGTGGACAGGGGCACCGGGGAGCTGTTTTTT. This translates into CASSLVDRGTGELFF. Combining the CDR3 with reference TRBV5-1 and TRBJ2-2 gives the whole variable domain KAGVTQTPRYLIKTRGQQVTLSCSPISGHRSVSWYQQTPGQGLQFLFEYFSETQRNKGNFPGRFSGRQFSNSRSEMNVSTLELGDSALYLCASSLVDRGTGELFFGEGSRLTVL.

V gene TRBV20-1 combines with J gene TRBJ2-6; 8 positions match TRBD2. V was pared by 6 bases and J by 0 bases, with 7 bases of the junction left unmatched. This CDR3 has 16 amino acids. Germline V gene lookup returns CDR1 DFQATT and CDR2 SNEGSKA (reference sequence). CDR3 DNA sequence: TGCAGTGCCCAGGCAAGCGGGAGCTCTGGGGCCAACGTCCTGACTTTC. It codes for CSAQASGSSGANVLTF.

This chain links TRBV12-3 or TRBV12-4 with TRBJ1-2, with D possibly being TRBD1 (6 bases). This CDR3 comprises 12 residues. The V end was cut by 7 bases, the J end by 8 bases, with 14 bases between. The CDR3 sequence is CASTKSGTGYTF. The DNA for the CDR3 is TGTGCCAGCACTAAAAGTGGGACAGGCTACACCTTC.

This clonotype appeared a few times. The chain is built from TRBV11-2 and TRBJ2-3, with D unresolved. From germline, CDR1 is SGHAT and CDR2 FQNNGV. V lost 0 bases, J lost 10 bases, and 11 bases lay in between. The CDR3 covers 13 residues. The chain's CDR3 is CASSLEPHSAQYF. CDR3 in DNA: TGTGCCAGCAGCTTAGAGCCACACTCAGCGCAGTATTTT.

There are a few counts of this clonotype. The chain joins TRBV20-1 to TRBJ2-5; perhaps TRBD1 as D (6 bases). Germline CDR1 DFQATT, CDR2 SNEGSKA (reference sequence). This CDR3 is built from 12 residues. Trimming took off 5 bases at V and 1 base at J, with 8 bases between the two ends. The chain's CDR3 is CSAHRAQETQYF. CDR3 nucleotides: TGCAGTGCTCACAGGGCCCAAGAGACCCAGTACTTC.

This clonotype was seen a handful of times. The chain recombines TRBV5-1 with TRBJ2-7; no definite D call. Germline V gene sequence: CDR1 SGHRS, CDR2 YFSETQ. The germline V and J ends were trimmed by 0 bases and 2 bases, with 9 bases remaining between them. The CDR3 is 14 amino acids. CDR3 nucleotide sequence: TGCGCCAGCAGCTTGGTTTCGGACGCCTACGAGCAGTACTTC. It specifies CASSLVSDAYEQYF.

The table lists this clonotype with a few counts. The CDR3 here is CSAPHRQADTQYF. The CDR3, as DNA: TGCAGTGCTCCGCACCGGCAGGCAGATACGCAGTATTTT. The chain links TRBV20-1 to TRBJ2-3; D unresolved. This CDR3 spans 13 amino acids. V lost 5 bases to trimming and J lost 4 bases, with 13 bases between them. The germline CDR1 and CDR2 sequences are DFQATT and SNEGSKA (reference sequence).